The clone carrying this T cell receptor (beta chain) appeared a single time. The antigen remains unidentified. This entry belongs to a study of blood T cells in healthy people across ages. Through a sample-barcoded 5' primer and a J-beta primer mix, a second PCR was run for roughly 6 to 12 cycles. Using its own MiXCR run on the 5' RACE reads, TCRdb lists one record per CDR3 protein. The sample has around 1,600,000 distinct CDR3 sequences, approximately 43% seen once; the top ten hold just over 4%. The length of the CDR3 is 14 residues. V gave up 4 bases and J gave up 3 bases, with 7 bases separating them. Germline-derived CDR1 and CDR2 are SNHLY and FYNNEI. Points from the study as a whole: Age advanced and TCR beta diversity per million T cells fell, roughly linearly. What prevented conclusive comparison of naive and antigen-experienced cells was that PBMCs were unsorted. The long-lived group displayed more naive CD4+ cells, plus higher diversity, than the aged donors did.

This receptor was obtained from a woman under 30 in good health. Sequencing input: blood. The chain joins TRBV2 to TRBJ2-6; possibly TRBD1 for D (6 bases). The chain's CDR3 is CASSAGVGANVLTF. The CDR3 DNA sequence: TGTGCCAGCAGTGCAGGGGTTGGGGCCAACGTCCTGACTTTC. Drawing the rest from reference TRBV2 and TRBJ2-6, the complete variable domain is EPEVTQTPSHQVTQMGQEVILRCVPISNHLYFYWYRQILGQKVEFLVSFYNNEISEKSEIFDDQFSVERPDGSNFTLKIRSTKLEDSAMYFCASSAGVGANVLTFGAGSRLTVL.